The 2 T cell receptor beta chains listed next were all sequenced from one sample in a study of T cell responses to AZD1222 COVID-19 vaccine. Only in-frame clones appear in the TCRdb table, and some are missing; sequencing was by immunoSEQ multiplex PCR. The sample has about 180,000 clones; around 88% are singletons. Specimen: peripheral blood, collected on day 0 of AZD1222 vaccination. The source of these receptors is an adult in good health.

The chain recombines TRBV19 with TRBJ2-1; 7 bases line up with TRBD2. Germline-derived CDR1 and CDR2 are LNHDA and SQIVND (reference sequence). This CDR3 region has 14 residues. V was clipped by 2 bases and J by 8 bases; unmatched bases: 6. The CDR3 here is CASSILAASHEQFF. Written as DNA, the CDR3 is TGTGCCAGTAGTATACTAGCGGCGAGCCATGAGCAGTTCTTC. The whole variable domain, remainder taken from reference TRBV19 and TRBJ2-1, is DGGITQSPKYLFRKEGQNVTLSCEQNLNHDAMYWYRQDPGQGLRLIYYSQIVNDFQKGDIAEGYSVSREKKESFPLTVTSAQKNPTAFYLCASSILAASHEQFFGPGTRLTVL.

The CDR3 sequence is CASSLRDTNTGELFF. The CDR3 DNA reads TGTGCCAGCAGCTTACGGGACACAAACACCGGGGAGCTGTTTTTT. The J gene is TRBJ2-2, the V gene TRBV7-2, with a possible D match to TRBD1 (6 bases). CDR1 and CDR2 (germline): SGHTA, FQGNSA. V gave up 2 bases and J gave up 2 bases, with 9 bases separating them. CDR3 length: 15 residues.